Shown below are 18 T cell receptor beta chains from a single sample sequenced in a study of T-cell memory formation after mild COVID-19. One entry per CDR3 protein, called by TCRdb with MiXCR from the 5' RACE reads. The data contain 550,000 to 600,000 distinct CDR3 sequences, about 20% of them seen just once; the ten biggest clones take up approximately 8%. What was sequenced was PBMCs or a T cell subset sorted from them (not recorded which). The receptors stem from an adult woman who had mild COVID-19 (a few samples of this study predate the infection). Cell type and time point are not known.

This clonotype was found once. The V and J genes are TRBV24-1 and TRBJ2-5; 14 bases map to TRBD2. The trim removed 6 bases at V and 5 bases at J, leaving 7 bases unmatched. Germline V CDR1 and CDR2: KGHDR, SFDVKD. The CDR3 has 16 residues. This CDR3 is CATSYTGTSGSETQYF. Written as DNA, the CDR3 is TGTGCCACCAGTTATACCGGGACTAGCGGGAGTGAGACCCAGTACTTC.

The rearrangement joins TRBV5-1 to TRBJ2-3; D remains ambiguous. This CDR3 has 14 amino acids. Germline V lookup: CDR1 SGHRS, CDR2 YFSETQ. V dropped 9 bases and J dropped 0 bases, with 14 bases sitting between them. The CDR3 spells CATRPGWSTDTQYF. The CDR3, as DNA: TGCGCCACCCGACCCGGGTGGAGCACAGATACGCAGTATTTT. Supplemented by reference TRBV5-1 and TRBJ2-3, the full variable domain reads KAGVTQTPRYLIKTRGQQVTLSCSPISGHRSVSWYQQTPGQGLQFLFEYFSETQRNKGNFPGRFSGRQFSNSRSEMNVSTLELGDSALYLCATRPGWSTDTQYFGPGTRLTVL.

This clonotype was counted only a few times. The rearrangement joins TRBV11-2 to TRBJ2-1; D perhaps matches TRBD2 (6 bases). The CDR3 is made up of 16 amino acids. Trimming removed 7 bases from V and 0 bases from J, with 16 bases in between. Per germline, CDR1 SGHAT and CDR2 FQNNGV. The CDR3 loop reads CASIAGLSSSYNEQFF. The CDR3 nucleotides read TGTGCCAGCATTGCGGGACTCTCGAGCTCCTACAATGAGCAGTTCTTC.

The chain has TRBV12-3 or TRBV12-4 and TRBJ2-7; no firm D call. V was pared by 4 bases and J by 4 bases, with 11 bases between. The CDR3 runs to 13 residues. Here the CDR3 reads CASSSDWVYEQYF. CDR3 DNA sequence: TGTGCCAGCAGTTCCGATTGGGTTTACGAGCAGTACTTC.

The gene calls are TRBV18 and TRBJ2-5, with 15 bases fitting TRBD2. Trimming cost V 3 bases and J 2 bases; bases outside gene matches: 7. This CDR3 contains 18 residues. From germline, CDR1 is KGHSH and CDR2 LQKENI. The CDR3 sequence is CASSPPGLAGGRQETQYF. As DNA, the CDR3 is TGTGCCAGCTCACCTCCGGGACTAGCGGGGGGCCGACAAGAGACCCAGTACTTC.

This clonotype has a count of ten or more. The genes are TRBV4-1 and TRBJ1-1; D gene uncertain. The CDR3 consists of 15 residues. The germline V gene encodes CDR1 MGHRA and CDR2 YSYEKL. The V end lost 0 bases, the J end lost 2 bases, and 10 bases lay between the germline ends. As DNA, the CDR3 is TGCGCCAGCAGCCAAGATCGGACGGTAAACACTGAAGCTTTCTTT. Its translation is CASSQDRTVNTEAFF.

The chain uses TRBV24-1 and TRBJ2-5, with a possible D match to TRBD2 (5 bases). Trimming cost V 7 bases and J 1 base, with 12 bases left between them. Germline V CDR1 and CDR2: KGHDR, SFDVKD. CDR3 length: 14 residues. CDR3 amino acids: CATRGDTLQETQYF. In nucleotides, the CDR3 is TGTGCCACCAGGGGAGACACTCTCCAAGAGACCCAGTACTTC.

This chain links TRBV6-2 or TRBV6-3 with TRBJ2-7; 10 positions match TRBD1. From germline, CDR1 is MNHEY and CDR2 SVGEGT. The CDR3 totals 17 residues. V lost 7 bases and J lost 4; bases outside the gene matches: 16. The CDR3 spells CASTSGTGERLTYEQYF. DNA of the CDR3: TGTGCCAGCACCTCCGGGACAGGGGAGAGGCTCACTTACGAGCAGTACTTC.

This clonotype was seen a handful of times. The CDR3 sequence: CASSLNSYDRSYTF. In DNA form, the CDR3 reads TGTGCCAGCAGCTTAAATTCGTACGACCGAAGCTACACCTTC. The J gene is TRBJ1-2, the V gene TRBV7-3; no clear D gene. The CDR3 consists of 14 residues. Trimming stripped 1 base from V and 9 bases from J, with 15 bases between. Germline V lookup: CDR1 SGHTA, CDR2 FQGTGA.

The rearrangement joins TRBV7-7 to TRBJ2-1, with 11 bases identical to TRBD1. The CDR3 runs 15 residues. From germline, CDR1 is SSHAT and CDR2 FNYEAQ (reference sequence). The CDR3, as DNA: TGTGCTTCCTCCTCGCTGGGACAGGGGGACAATGAGCAGTTCTTC. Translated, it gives CASSSLGQGDNEQFF.

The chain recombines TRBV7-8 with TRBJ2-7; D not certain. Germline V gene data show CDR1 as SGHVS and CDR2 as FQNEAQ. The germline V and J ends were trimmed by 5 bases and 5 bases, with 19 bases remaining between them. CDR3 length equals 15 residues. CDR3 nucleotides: TGTGCCAGCAGCCCCCTCATCGGACGAAACGACGAGCAGTACTTC. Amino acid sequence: CASSPLIGRNDEQYF.

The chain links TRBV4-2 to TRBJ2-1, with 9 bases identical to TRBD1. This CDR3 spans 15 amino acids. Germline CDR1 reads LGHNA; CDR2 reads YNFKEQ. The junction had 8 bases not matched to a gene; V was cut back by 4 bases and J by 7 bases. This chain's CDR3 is CASSRGQGRSNEQFF. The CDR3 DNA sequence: TGTGCCAGCAGCCGAGGACAGGGGAGGAGTAATGAGCAGTTCTTC.

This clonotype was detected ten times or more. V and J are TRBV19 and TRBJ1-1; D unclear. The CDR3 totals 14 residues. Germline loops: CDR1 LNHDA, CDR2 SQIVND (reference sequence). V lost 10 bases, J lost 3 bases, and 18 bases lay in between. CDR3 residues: CATLRSWRDTEAFF. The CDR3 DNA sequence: TGTGCCACTCTCCGTTCTTGGCGAGACACTGAAGCTTTCTTT.

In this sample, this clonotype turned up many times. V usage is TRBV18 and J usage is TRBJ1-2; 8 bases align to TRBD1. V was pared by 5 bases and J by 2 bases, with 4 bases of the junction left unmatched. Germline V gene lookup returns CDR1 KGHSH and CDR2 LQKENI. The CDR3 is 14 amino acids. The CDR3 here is CASSLQGANYGYTF. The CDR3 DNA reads TGTGCCAGCTCATTGCAGGGGGCAAACTATGGCTACACCTTC.

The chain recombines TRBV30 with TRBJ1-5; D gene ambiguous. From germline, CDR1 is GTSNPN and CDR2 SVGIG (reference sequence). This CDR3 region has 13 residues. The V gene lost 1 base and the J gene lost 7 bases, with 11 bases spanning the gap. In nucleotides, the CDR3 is TGTGCCTGGAGTGGGTTGGGATTCCAGCCCCAGCATTTT. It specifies CAWSGLGFQPQHF. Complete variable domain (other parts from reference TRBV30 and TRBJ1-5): SQTIHQWPATLVQPVGSPLSLECTVEGTSNPNLYWYRQAAGRGLQLLFYSVGIGQISSEVPQNLSASRPQDRQFILSSKKLLLSDSGFYLCAWSGLGFQPQHFGDGTRLSIL.

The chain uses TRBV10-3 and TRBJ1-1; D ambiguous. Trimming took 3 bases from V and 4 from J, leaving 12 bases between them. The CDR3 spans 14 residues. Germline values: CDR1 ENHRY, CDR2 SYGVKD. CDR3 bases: TGTGCCATCAGTGATCCGAACGAGGGCACTGAAGCTTTCTTT. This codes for CAISDPNEGTEAFF.

The CDR3 bases are TGTGCCAGCAGCCCCCGGACTAGCGGGAGGGCACAGGATAAGGATGAGCAGTTCTTC. The encoded protein is CASSPRTSGRAQDKDEQFF. This chain uses TRBV7-9 with TRBJ2-1, with TRBD2 matching over 15 bases. Germline V gene sequence: CDR1 SEHNR, CDR2 FQNEAQ (reference sequence). The length of the CDR3 is 19 residues. Germline trimming cut 5 bases from V and 8 bases from J; bases unmatched to any gene: 16. The whole variable domain, remainder taken from reference TRBV7-9 and TRBJ2-1, is DTGVSQNPRHKITKRGQNVTFRCDPISEHNRLYWYRQTLGQGPEFLTYFQNEAQLEKSRLLSDRFSAERPKGSFSTLEIQRTEQGDSAMYLCASSPRTSGRAQDKDEQFFGPGTRLTVL.

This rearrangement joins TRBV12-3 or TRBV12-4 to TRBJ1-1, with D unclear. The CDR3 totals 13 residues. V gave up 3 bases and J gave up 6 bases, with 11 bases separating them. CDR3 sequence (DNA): TGTGCCAGCAGTTTCGGATCCCCTGCTGAAGCTTTCTTT. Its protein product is CASSFGSPAEAFF.